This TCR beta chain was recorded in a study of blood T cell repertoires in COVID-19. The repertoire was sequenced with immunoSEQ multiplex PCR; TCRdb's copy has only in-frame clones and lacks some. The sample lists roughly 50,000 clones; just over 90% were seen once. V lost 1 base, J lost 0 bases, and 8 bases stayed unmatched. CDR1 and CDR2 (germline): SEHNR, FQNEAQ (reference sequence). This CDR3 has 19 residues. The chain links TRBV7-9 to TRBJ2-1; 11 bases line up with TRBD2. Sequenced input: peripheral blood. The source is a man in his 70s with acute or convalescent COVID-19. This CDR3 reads CASSLGRLAGRLSYNEQFF. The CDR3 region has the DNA TGTGCCAGCAGCTTAGGACGACTAGCGGGGCGACTCTCCTACAATGAGCAGTTCTTC.